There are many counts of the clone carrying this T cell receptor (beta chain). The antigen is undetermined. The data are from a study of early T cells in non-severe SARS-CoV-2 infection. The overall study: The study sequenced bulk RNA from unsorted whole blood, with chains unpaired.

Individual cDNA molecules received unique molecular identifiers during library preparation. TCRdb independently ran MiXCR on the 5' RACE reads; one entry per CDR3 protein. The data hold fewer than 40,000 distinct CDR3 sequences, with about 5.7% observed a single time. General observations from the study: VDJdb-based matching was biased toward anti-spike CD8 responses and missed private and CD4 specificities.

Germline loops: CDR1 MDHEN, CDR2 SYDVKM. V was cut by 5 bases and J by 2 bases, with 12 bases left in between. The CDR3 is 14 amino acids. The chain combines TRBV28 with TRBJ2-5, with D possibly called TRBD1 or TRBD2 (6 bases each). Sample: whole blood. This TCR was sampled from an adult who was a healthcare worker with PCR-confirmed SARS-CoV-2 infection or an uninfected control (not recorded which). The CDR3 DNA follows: TGTGCCAGCAGTGGAGGAGGGGGGCAAGAGACCCAGTACTTC. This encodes CASSGGGGQETQYF.